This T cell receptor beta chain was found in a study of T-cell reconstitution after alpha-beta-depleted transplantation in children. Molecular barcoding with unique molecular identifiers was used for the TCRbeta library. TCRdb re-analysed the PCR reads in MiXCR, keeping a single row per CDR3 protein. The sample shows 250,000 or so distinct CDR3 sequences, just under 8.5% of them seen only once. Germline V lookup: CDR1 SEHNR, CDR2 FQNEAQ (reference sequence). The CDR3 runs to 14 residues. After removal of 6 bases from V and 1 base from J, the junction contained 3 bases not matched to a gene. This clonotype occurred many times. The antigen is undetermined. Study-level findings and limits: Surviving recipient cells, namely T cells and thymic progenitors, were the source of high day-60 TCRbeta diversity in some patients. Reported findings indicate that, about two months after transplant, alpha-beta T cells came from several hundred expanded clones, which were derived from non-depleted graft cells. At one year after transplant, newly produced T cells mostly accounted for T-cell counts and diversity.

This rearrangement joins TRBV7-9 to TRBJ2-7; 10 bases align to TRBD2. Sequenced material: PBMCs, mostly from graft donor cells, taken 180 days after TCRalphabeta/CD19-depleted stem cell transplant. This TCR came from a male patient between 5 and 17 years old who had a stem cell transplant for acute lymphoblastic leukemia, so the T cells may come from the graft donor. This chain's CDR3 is CASRPSGGSYEQYF. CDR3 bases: TGTGCCAGCAGGCCTAGCGGGGGTTCCTACGAGCAGTACTTC.